This TCR beta chain was found in a study of cytomegalovirus exposure and HLA in healthy donors. Study-wide results and caveats: Most sequenced TCRs were rare (though some public TCRs occurred in many donors).

This CDR3 has 15 residues. The germline gives CDR1 SNHLY, CDR2 FYNNEI. V was shortened by 3 bases and J by 1 base, with 9 bases between the two germline ends. This clone was seen a few times. The antigen is not known. Both 60 Vbeta primers and 13 Jbeta primers went into the PCR. Sequencing used immunoSEQ multiplex PCR; TCRdb keeps in-frame clones, though not all of them. This sample has 190,000 or so clones, with around 79% found just once. Material: PBMCs. This sequence joins TRBV2 and TRBJ2-2; weak D call: TRBD1 (5 bases). The sequence derives from a male donor in good health and CMV-seropositive. In DNA, the CDR3 is TGTGCCAGCAGTGATAGGACAAGGAACACCGGGGAGCTGTTTTTT. Encoded protein: CASSDRTRNTGELFF.